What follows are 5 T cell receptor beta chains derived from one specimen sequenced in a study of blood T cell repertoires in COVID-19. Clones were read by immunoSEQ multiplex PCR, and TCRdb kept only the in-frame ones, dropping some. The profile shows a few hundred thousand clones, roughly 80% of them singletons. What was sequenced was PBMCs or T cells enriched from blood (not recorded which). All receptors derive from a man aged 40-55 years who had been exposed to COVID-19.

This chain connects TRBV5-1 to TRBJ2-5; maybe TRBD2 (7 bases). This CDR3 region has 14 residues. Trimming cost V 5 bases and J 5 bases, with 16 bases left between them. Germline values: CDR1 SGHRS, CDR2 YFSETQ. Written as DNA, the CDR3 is TGCGCCAGCAGGTCGGGGGGCGCGGGGGAGACCCAGTACTTC. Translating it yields CASRSGGAGETQYF. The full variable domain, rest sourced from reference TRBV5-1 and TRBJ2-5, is KAGVTQTPRYLIKTRGQQVTLSCSPISGHRSVSWYQQTPGQGLQFLFEYFSETQRNKGNFPGRFSGRQFSNSRSEMNVSTLELGDSALYLCASRSGGAGETQYFGPGTRLLVL.

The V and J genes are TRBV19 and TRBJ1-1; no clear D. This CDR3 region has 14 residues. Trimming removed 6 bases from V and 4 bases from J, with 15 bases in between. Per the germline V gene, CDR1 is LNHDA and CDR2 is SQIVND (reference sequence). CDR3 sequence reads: CASSQLTESTEAFF. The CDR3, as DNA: TGTGCCAGTAGCCAACTGACGGAGAGCACTGAAGCTTTCTTT.

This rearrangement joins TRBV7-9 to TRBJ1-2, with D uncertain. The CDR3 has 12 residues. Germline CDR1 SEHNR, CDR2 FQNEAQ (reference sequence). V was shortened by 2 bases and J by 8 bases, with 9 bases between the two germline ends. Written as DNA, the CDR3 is TGTGCCAGCAGCTTACTGTCGAGGGGCTACACCTTC. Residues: CASSLLSRGYTF.

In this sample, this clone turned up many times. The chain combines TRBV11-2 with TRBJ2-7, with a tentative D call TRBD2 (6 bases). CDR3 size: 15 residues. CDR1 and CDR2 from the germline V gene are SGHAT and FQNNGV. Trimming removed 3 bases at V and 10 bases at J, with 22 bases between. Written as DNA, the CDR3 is TGTGCCAGCAGCTTGGAGGTCGGACGGACTATATATCAGTACTTC. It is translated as CASSLEVGRTIYQYF.

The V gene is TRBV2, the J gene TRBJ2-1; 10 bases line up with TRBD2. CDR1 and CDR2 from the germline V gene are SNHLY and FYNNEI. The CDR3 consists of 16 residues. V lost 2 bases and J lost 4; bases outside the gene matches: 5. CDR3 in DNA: TGTGCCAGCAGTGAAAAGGCTAGCGGGAGATACAATGAGCAGTTCTTC. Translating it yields CASSEKASGRYNEQFF.